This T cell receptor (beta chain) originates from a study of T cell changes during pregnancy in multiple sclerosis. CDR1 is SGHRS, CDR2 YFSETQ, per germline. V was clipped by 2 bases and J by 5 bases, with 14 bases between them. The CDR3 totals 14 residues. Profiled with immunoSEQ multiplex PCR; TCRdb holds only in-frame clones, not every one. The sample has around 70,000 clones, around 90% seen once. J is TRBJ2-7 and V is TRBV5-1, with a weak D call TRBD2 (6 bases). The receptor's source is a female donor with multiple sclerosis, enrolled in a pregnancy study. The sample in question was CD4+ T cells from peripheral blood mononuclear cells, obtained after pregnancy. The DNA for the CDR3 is TGCGCCAGCAGCTTCGGAGGGGCGGCCCACGAGCAGTACTTC. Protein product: CASSFGGAAHEQYF.